This T cell receptor (gamma chain) was recorded in a study of gamma delta lymphoproliferative disorders and STAT genes. The wider study: The LymphoTrack Dx TCRG Assay amplified gamma chains from at least 50 ng of genomic DNA.

Genomic DNA from isolated PBMCs served as the sequencing template. This clone was recorded many times. TCRdb applied CATT to the multiplex PCR reads for clone calling. Of 2,600 or so gamma-chain clones listed, around 7.8% are singletons. The CDR3 extends over 11 amino acids. Germline V gives CDR1 GITISATS, CDR2 ISYDGTV (reference sequence). V dropped 2 bases and J dropped 9; count of bases not matched to a gene: 4. This sequence joins TRGV9 and TRGJ1 or TRGJ2. In the absence of a J gene in TCRdb, the DNA was matched to germline to assign it here. The sample comprised blood. This clonotype originated in a human donor in good health. For the CDR3, the DNA is TGTGCCTTGTGGGAGGGTCGTAAGAAACTCTTT. It is translated as CALWEGRKKLF.